The 13 T cell receptor beta chains listed next were all sequenced from one sample in a study of PD-L1 blockade in urothelial cancer. Time point noted: pretreatment peripheral blood. Produced via immunoSEQ multiplex PCR; TCRdb's table is partial and in-frame only. Here the sample spans around 100,000 clones, roughly 84% being singletons. Sequences were derived from PBMCs, sampled around atezolizumab (anti-PD-L1) treatment. The receptors stem from a man between 60 and 70 years old with urothelial cancer.

The chain couples TRBV5-4 to TRBJ2-5; 7 bases are a match to TRBD1. J was trimmed by 12 bases and V by 3 bases; bases with no gene match: 14. CDR1 SGHNT and CDR2 YYREEE come from the germline V gene (reference sequence). CDR3 length: 14 amino acids. This CDR3 is CASSSAGGSSPEYF. In DNA form, the CDR3 reads TGTGCCAGCAGCTCAGCAGGGGGATCCTCACCCGAGTACTTC.

The V call is TRBV28, the J call TRBJ1-4; 9 positions agree with TRBD1. Trimming took 4 bases from V and 6 from J; bases not matched to a gene: 3. The CDR3 has 14 residues. Germline values: CDR1 MDHEN, CDR2 SYDVKM. This CDR3 reads CASSSGQGYEKLFF. For the CDR3, the DNA is TGTGCCAGCAGTTCGGGACAGGGCTATGAAAAACTGTTTTTT. The full variable domain, its missing parts supplied by reference TRBV28 and TRBJ1-4, is DVKVTQSSRYLVKRTGEKVFLECVQDMDHENMFWYRQDPGLGLRLIYFSYDVKMKEKGDIPEGYSVSREKKERFSLILESASTNQTSMYLCASSSGQGYEKLFFGSGTQLSVL.

The chain employs TRBV9 and TRBJ2-7; 11 nucleotides match TRBD1. The CDR3 has 14 residues. Trimming removed 4 bases from V and 3 bases from J; junction bases left unmatched: 3. Germline values: CDR1 SGDLS, CDR2 YYNGEE. This CDR3 reads CASSSGTGGYEQYF. The CDR3 DNA reads TGTGCCAGCAGCAGCGGGACAGGGGGCTACGAGCAGTACTTC.

The chain couples TRBV19 to TRBJ2-7, with 14 bases matching TRBD2. V dropped 6 bases and J dropped 0; count of bases not matched to a gene: 10. The CDR3 has 18 residues. Germline CDR1 reads LNHDA; CDR2 reads SQIVND (reference sequence). CDR3: CASSDGLAGGPSSYEQYF. DNA of the CDR3: TGTGCCAGTAGCGACGGACTAGCGGGGGGCCCAAGCTCCTACGAGCAGTACTTC. The entire variable domain, with the rest obtained from reference TRBV19 and TRBJ2-7, is as follows: DGGITQSPKYLFRKEGQNVTLSCEQNLNHDAMYWYRQDPGQGLRLIYYSQIVNDFQKGDIAEGYSVSREKKESFPLTVTSAQKNPTAFYLCASSDGLAGGPSSYEQYFGPGTRLTVT.

This rearrangement joins TRBV19 to TRBJ2-1; D possibly corresponds to TRBD2 (6 bases). The V end lost 0 bases, the J end lost 0 bases, and 9 bases lay between the germline ends. Germline V gene data show CDR1 as LNHDA and CDR2 as SQIVND (reference sequence). The CDR3 has 16 amino acids. The CDR3 DNA reads as TGTGCCAGTAGTATAGATCGGGGGAGCTCCTACAATGAGCAGTTCTTC. Its translation is CASSIDRGSSYNEQFF.

The V and J genes are TRBV28 and TRBJ1-1; D is possibly TRBD1 (5 bases). V lost 4 bases, J lost 1 base, and 10 bases lay in between. There are 14 residues in the CDR3. The V gene's germline CDR1 is MDHEN and CDR2 SYDVKM. CDR3 sequence reads: CASSSYDRNTEAFF. For the CDR3, the DNA is TGTGCCAGCAGTTCCTACGACAGGAACACTGAAGCTTTCTTT.

The chain links TRBV27 to TRBJ2-5, with D possibly being TRBD2 (5 bases). The germline CDR1 and CDR2 sequences are MNHEY and SMNVEV (reference sequence). V lost 7 bases and J lost 5, with 11 bases in between. This CDR3 spans 12 amino acids. The CDR3, as DNA: TGTGCCAGCAAAATACCGGGGGAGACCCAGTACTTC. It codes for CASKIPGETQYF.

The J gene is TRBJ2-1, the V gene TRBV5-6; 12 bases are shared with TRBD2. CDR3 length: 16 amino acids. The V segment lost 2 bases and the J segment 4 bases; nucleotides outside the gene matches: 4. Germline CDR1 is SGHDT and CDR2 is YYEEEE. CDR3 sequence (DNA): TGTGCCAGCAGCTTACGGACTAGCGGGAAATACAATGAGCAGTTCTTC. This codes for CASSLRTSGKYNEQFF.

The rearrangement uses TRBV10-3 and TRBJ2-7; D might be TRBD1 (5 bases). CDR3 length equals 13 residues. Trimming stripped 5 bases from V and 1 base from J, with 9 bases between. Per the germline V gene, CDR1 is ENHRY and CDR2 is SYGVKD. The CDR3 here is CAISSDSSYEQYF. For the CDR3, the DNA is TGTGCCATCAGTTCCGACAGTTCCTACGAGCAGTACTTC.

The J gene is TRBJ2-4, the V gene TRBV5-4; 7 nucleotides align to TRBD2. The CDR3 has 15 amino acids. The ends lost 1 base at V and 1 base at J; junction bases unmatched: 2. The germline V gene encodes CDR1 SGHNT and CDR2 YYREEE (reference sequence). This CDR3 is CASSLTGGAKNIQYF. The CDR3 DNA is TGTGCCAGCAGCTTGACCGGGGGGGCCAAAAACATTCAGTACTTC.

This chain links TRBV6-1 with TRBJ2-7; D is unresolved. V shed 6 bases and J shed 1 base, with 4 bases lying between them. The CDR3 spans 11 residues. The germline V gene encodes CDR1 MNHNS and CDR2 SASEGT. This chain's CDR3 is CASRSSYEQYF. CDR3 nucleotides: TGTGCCAGCAGATCGTCCTACGAGCAGTACTTC.

The rearrangement joins TRBV7-9 to TRBJ1-4; 7 bases agree with TRBD1. The V and J ends lost 5 bases and 6 bases, in that order; junction bases with no gene match: 9. This CDR3 is 15 amino acids long. CDR1 and CDR2 from the germline V gene are SEHNR and FQNEAQ (reference sequence). The CDR3 DNA sequence: TGTGCCAGCAGCCCACGAGGGGGCGGAGATGAAAAACTGTTTTTT. Translation gives CASSPRGGGDEKLFF. Complete variable domain (other parts from reference TRBV7-9 and TRBJ1-4): DTGVSQNPRHKITKRGQNVTFRCDPISEHNRLYWYRQTLGQGPEFLTYFQNEAQLEKSRLLSDRFSAERPKGSFSTLEIQRTEQGDSAMYLCASSPRGGGDEKLFFGSGTQLSVL.

The rearrangement links TRBV7-2 to TRBJ2-7; TRBD1 aligns across 8 bases. The germline V gene encodes CDR1 SGHTA and CDR2 FQGNSA. CDR3 length: 14 residues. Trimming removed 3 bases from V and 2 bases from J; junction bases left unmatched: 3. CDR3 loop: CASSFGQGPYEQYF. DNA for the CDR3: TGTGCCAGCAGCTTCGGACAGGGCCCCTACGAGCAGTACTTC.